This T cell receptor beta chain was sequenced for a study of blood T cell repertoires in COVID-19. In the original analysis: Reference gene primer amplification yielded estimated nucleated cell counts. Measured with immunoSEQ multiplex PCR; TCRdb has only the in-frame clones, and not every one. That table furnishes V, J and clone size, whereas the DNA furnished D and trimming. In the table there are around 150,000 clones, approximately 80% of which are singletons. This receptor was obtained from a man between 50 and 59 years old who had recovered from COVID-19. Sample: PBMCs or T cells enriched from blood (not recorded which).

CDR3 in amino acids: CASSSNRTSGRHEQYF. The CDR3 bases are TGTGCCAGCAGTTCGAACCGAACTAGCGGGAGGCACGAGCAGTACTTC. This rearrangement joins TRBV7-9 to TRBJ2-7, with TRBD2 identical over 12 bases. The germline V gene encodes CDR1 SEHNR and CDR2 FQNEAQ (reference sequence). The J segment lost 5 bases and the V segment lost 6 bases, leaving 11 bases of the junction unmatched. CDR3 length: 16 residues. Using reference TRBV7-9 and TRBJ2-7 for the parts outside the CDR3, the full variable domain is DTGVSQNPRHKITKRGQNVTFRCDPISEHNRLYWYRQTLGQGPEFLTYFQNEAQLEKSRLLSDRFSAERPKGSFSTLEIQRTEQGDSAMYLCASSSNRTSGRHEQYFGPGTRLTVT.